A single sample is the source of the 27 T cell receptor beta chains below, sequenced in a study of a mutant IDH1 vaccine in newly diagnosed glioma. Their recognized antigens are unknown. The time point here: week 47, end of study. Vaccination comprised doses that each held 300 ug of mutant IDH1 20-mer peptide, plus topical imiquimod. Generated by immunoSEQ multiplex PCR, the TCRdb table keeps only in-frame clones and is missing some. This table has around 50,000 clones, about 81% appearing once. Sequenced here: PBMCs, sampled from a glioma patient whose treatment included an IDH1 peptide vaccine. These receptor sequences come from a woman aged 30 to 39 with glioma. Some clones in this sample may be carry-over from other donors' samples.

The chain employs TRBV19 and TRBJ2-6; D not resolved. V shed 3 bases and J shed 0 bases, with 12 bases lying between them. This CDR3 spans 17 amino acids. The V gene's germline CDR1 is LNHDA and CDR2 SQIVND (reference sequence). The CDR3 is CASSISVQDSGANVLTF. In DNA form, the CDR3 reads TGTGCCAGTAGTATCTCAGTGCAAGACTCTGGGGCCAACGTCCTGACTTTC.

The rearrangement links TRBV19 to TRBJ2-3; the D is unclear. The V gene lost 6 bases and the J gene lost 5 bases, with 12 bases spanning the gap. This CDR3 contains 13 residues. Germline CDR1 reads LNHDA; CDR2 reads SQIVND (reference sequence). CDR3 sequence (DNA): TGTGCCAGTAGCTTTAGAGCCCAAGATACGCAGTATTTT. It translates to CASSFRAQDTQYF.

V is TRBV2 and J is TRBJ2-1, with D unresolved. The CDR3 totals 17 residues. V was cut by 2 bases and J by 9 bases, with 23 bases left in between. Germline V gives CDR1 SNHLY, CDR2 FYNNEI. The CDR3 region has the DNA TGTGCCAGCAGTGAAAGGGCCCCAGTTTTGAGTATCGGTGAGCAGTTCTTC. It codes for CASSERAPVLSIGEQFF.

The chain is built from TRBV27 and TRBJ1-1, with D tentatively TRBD1 (5 bases). This CDR3 contains 14 residues. CDR1 is MNHEY and CDR2 is SMNVEV in the germline V gene (reference sequence). The V end lost 4 bases, the J end lost 0 bases, and 9 bases lay between the germline ends. The DNA of the CDR3 is TGTGCCAGCAGTTCAGGGACGTTGAACACTGAAGCTTTCTTT. Translated: CASSSGTLNTEAFF.

This clone was seen just once. In the same sample, other DNA sequences code for this CDR3. The rearrangement joins TRBV6-5 to TRBJ2-4; D might be TRBD1 (5 bases). The CDR3 runs to 13 residues. V was cut by 0 bases and J by 7 bases, with 7 bases left in between. Germline values: CDR1 MNHEY, CDR2 SVGAGI. The CDR3 DNA follows: TGTGCCAGCAGTTACTCGTGGGGCAACATTCAGTACTTC. It is translated as CASSYSWGNIQYF.

This clone showed up just a few times. The chain has TRBV5-1 and TRBJ1-3; D is possibly TRBD1 (5 bases). The CDR3 extends over 16 amino acids. V shed 4 bases and J shed 8 bases, with 22 bases lying between them. Per germline, CDR1 SGHRS and CDR2 YFSETQ. The CDR3 protein is CASSLVFTGTGDTIYF. The DNA for the CDR3 is TGCGCCAGCAGCCTCGTCTTTACCGGGACCGGAGACACCATATATTTT.

In this sample, this clone turned up once. The chain recombines TRBV7-9 with TRBJ1-2; the match to TRBD1 covers 12 bases. The CDR3 is made up of 18 amino acids. Trimming removed 5 bases from V and 2 bases from J; junction bases left unmatched: 12. The germline V gene has CDR1 SEHNR and CDR2 FQNEAQ (reference sequence). CDR3 sequence: CASSRSPGQGAGNYGYTF. Written as DNA, the CDR3 is TGTGCCAGCAGCCGCTCTCCGGGACAGGGGGCGGGGAACTATGGCTACACCTTC.

The chain links TRBV5-5 to TRBJ2-7; TRBD2 aligns across 8 bases. Germline V gene sequence: CDR1 SGHKS, CDR2 YYEKEE (reference sequence). The V and J ends lost 4 bases and 2 bases, in that order; junction bases with no gene match: 11. The CDR3 is 16 amino acids. CDR3 in amino acids: CASSPGGAGGPYEQYF. In DNA form, the CDR3 reads TGTGCCAGCAGCCCCGGCGGGGCGGGAGGCCCCTACGAGCAGTACTTC.

The gene calls are TRBV25-1 and TRBJ2-5; weak D call: TRBD1 (5 bases). The CDR3 sequence is 14 residues long. Germline V lookup: CDR1 MGHDK, CDR2 SYGVNS. Trimming left V 5 bases short and J 1 base short, with 11 bases between. For the CDR3, the DNA is TGTGCCAGCAGTCGACAGAGTCTCCAAGAGACCCAGTACTTC. This sequence encodes CASSRQSLQETQYF. The variable domain in full, with the rest retrieved from reference TRBV25-1 and TRBJ2-5, is EADIYQTPRYLVIGTGKKITLECSQTMGHDKMYWYQQDPGMELHLIHYSYGVNSTEKGDLSSESTVSRIRTEHFPLTLESARPSHTSQYLCASSRQSLQETQYFGPGTRLLVL.

The genes are TRBV9 and TRBJ2-5, with D perhaps matching TRBD2 (5 bases). Germline CDR1 is SGDLS and CDR2 is YYNGEE. Deletions cut 7 bases from V and 7 bases from J, with 14 bases between. The CDR3 contains 12 residues. The CDR3 loop is CASRSDEGTQYF. CDR3 in DNA: TGTGCCAGCCGCTCCGACGAGGGGACCCAGTACTTC.

The rearrangement joins TRBV10-1 to TRBJ1-1, with a possible D match to TRBD1 (5 bases). The CDR3 is made up of 12 amino acids. Trimming stripped 7 bases from V and 1 base from J, with 7 bases between. The V gene's germline CDR1 is WNHNN and CDR2 SYGVQD (reference sequence). The CDR3 region is CASNGGNTEAFF. The DNA of the CDR3 is TGCGCCAGCAACGGGGGGAACACTGAAGCTTTCTTT.

This sequence joins TRBV19 and TRBJ2-5, with TRBD2 matching 12 bases. With 5 bases clipped from V and 5 bases from J, the junction kept 9 bases outside the gene matches. CDR1 is LNHDA and CDR2 is SQIVND in the germline V gene (reference sequence). There are 16 residues in the CDR3. The CDR3 sequence: CASSPRTSGEGETQYF. CDR3 in DNA: TGTGCCAGTAGTCCTCGGACTAGCGGGGAGGGGGAGACCCAGTACTTC.

The chain is built from TRBV30 and TRBJ2-2; the match to TRBD2 covers 14 bases. The CDR3 is made up of 17 amino acids. Unmatched junction bases numbered 4, after V lost 1 base and J lost 3 bases. Looked up from germline, CDR1 is GTSNPN and CDR2 is SVGIG (reference sequence). The CDR3 reads CAWSATSGRAHTGELFF. The CDR3 DNA is TGTGCCTGGAGTGCGACTAGCGGGAGGGCCCACACCGGGGAGCTGTTTTTT. The complete variable domain, with remaining parts taken from reference TRBV30 and TRBJ2-2, reads SQTIHQWPATLVQPVGSPLSLECTVEGTSNPNLYWYRQAAGRGLQLLFYSVGIGQISSEVPQNLSASRPQDRQFILSSKKLLLSDSGFYLCAWSATSGRAHTGELFFGEGSRLTVL.

This chain uses TRBV9 with TRBJ2-3; 11 bases match TRBD2. Germline CDR1 and CDR2: SGDLS and YYNGEE. This CDR3 contains 15 residues. V was clipped by 4 bases and J by 5 bases; unmatched bases: 6. For the CDR3, the DNA is TGTGCCAGCAGCCGGACTAGCGGGTCCTTAGATACGCAGTATTTT. Amino acids: CASSRTSGSLDTQYF.

The chain couples TRBV4-1 to TRBJ1-3, with TRBD1 identical over 7 bases. This CDR3 has 16 amino acids. V trimming: 2 bases; J trimming: 4 bases; junction bases outside the gene matches: 8. Germline V gives CDR1 MGHRA, CDR2 YSYEKL. As DNA, the CDR3 is TGCGCCAGCAGCCAACCCGGTTCAGGGGGAGGAAACACCATATATTTT. Encoded protein: CASSQPGSGGGNTIYF.

The rearrangement links TRBV5-1 to TRBJ2-6, with D unclear. The germline V gene encodes CDR1 SGHRS and CDR2 YFSETQ. CDR3 length: 15 amino acids. Trimming left V 3 bases short and J 0 bases short, with 7 bases between. For the CDR3, the DNA is TGCGCCAGCAGCTCCCAAGGCTCTGGGGCCAACGTCCTGACTTTC. Translating gives CASSSQGSGANVLTF.

As for this clone: It is likely a read error, because the conserved phenylalanine at the end of the CDR3 is missing. The limits of the CDR3 on the DNA are not certain, so only TCRdb's listed CDR3 is given. The chain combines TRBV19 with TRBJ2-7; the D call in the table, TRBD2, was not verified against the DNA. Termini included, the CDR3 measures 13 amino acids. Germline assignment: CDR1 LNHDA and CDR2 SQIVND (reference sequence). The CDR3 here is CASSIGGGRPQLY.

The genes are TRBV5-3 and TRBJ1-5, with D tentatively TRBD1 (5 bases). TRBV5-3 is an ORF; its function is uncertain. The CDR3 has 16 residues. The V end was cut by 3 bases, the J end by 7 bases, with 20 bases between. The CDR3 loop reads CARSSHDRANIQPQHF. CDR3 DNA: TGTGCCAGAAGCTCTCACGACAGAGCGAACATACAGCCCCAGCATTTT.

This clone was counted once. The chain carries TRBV13 and TRBJ2-1, with TRBD2 identical over 9 bases. V gave up 2 bases and J gave up 3 bases; unmatched junction bases: 2. The CDR3 sequence is 15 residues long. Germline assignment: CDR1 PRHDT and CDR2 FYEKMQ (reference sequence). The CDR3 sequence: CASSLRGGGYNEQFF. The DNA for the CDR3 is TGTGCCAGCAGCTTACGCGGGGGGGGCTACAATGAGCAGTTCTTC. Complete variable domain (other parts from reference TRBV13 and TRBJ2-1): AAGVIQSPRHLIKEKRETATLKCYPIPRHDTVYWYQQGPGQDPQFLISFYEKMQSDKGSIPDRFSAQQFSDYHSELNMSSLELGDSALYFCASSLRGGGYNEQFFGPGTRLTVL.

In this sample, this clone turned up a few times. This rearrangement joins TRBV1 to TRBJ2-1; the D segment call TRBD2 is taken from the table without a DNA check. TRBV1 is reported as a pseudogene. This CDR3 is built from 18 residues. In DNA, the CDR3 is TGCACCAGCAGCCAAATTACCGGGACTAGCGTAACCTACAATGAGCAGTTCTTC. Its translation: CTSSQITGTSVTYNEQFF.

This clone was observed a single time. CDR3 region: CASSLQGRQETQYF. The CDR3 bases are TGCGCCAGCAGCTTGCAAGGACGCCAAGAGACCCAGTACTTC. The chain is built from TRBV5-1 and TRBJ2-5; D is undetermined. Germline V gives CDR1 SGHRS, CDR2 YFSETQ. The ends were cut back, 1 base at V and 1 base at J, with 8 bases in the middle. The CDR3 totals 14 residues.

The chain employs TRBV9 and TRBJ1-2; D is undetermined. The CDR3 totals 16 residues. Germline CDR1 SGDLS, CDR2 YYNGEE. V was pared by 1 base and J by 8 bases, with 21 bases between. The CDR3 DNA reads as TGTGCCAGCAGCGTAAAGGGTTCGGAAGTGTTCGGGGGCTACACCTTC. Its protein is CASSVKGSEVFGGYTF.

This rearrangement joins TRBV28 to TRBJ1-2; D is ambiguous. The CDR3 loop spans 13 amino acids. Germline CDR1 and CDR2: MDHEN and SYDVKM. V lost 5 bases to trimming and J lost 6 bases, with 13 bases between them. The CDR3 coding sequence is TGTGCCAGCAGTCTCGGGGTAGTCGATGGCTACACCTTC. Amino acid sequence: CASSLGVVDGYTF.

This sequence joins TRBV7-3 and TRBJ2-2, with D maybe TRBD2 (6 bases). CDR3 length equals 15 residues. The germline CDR1 and CDR2 sequences are SGHTA and FQGTGA. Deletions cut 2 bases from V and 5 bases from J, with 12 bases between. The CDR3 DNA sequence: TGTGCCAGCAGCTTAGTGGGAGGAGTAACCGGGGAGCTGTTTTTT. As protein: CASSLVGGVTGELFF. The whole variable domain, filled in from reference TRBV7-3 and TRBJ2-2, reads GAGVSQTPSNKVTEKGKYVELRCDPISGHTALYWYRQSLGQGPEFLIYFQGTGAADDSGLPNDRFFAVRPEGSVSTLKIQRTERGDSAVYLCASSLVGGVTGELFFGEGSRLTVL.

This clone was observed a few times. Different DNA sequences within this sample yield the same CDR3. The rearrangement links TRBV9 to TRBJ1-1, with D perhaps matching TRBD1 (6 bases). The germline V gene encodes CDR1 SGDLS and CDR2 YYNGEE. CDR3 length equals 15 residues. Trimming removed 0 bases at V and 5 bases at J, with 14 bases between. The CDR3 coding sequence is TGTGCCAGCAGCGTAGGCCGGGGGGGCGGAACTGAAGCTTTCTTT. It yields the protein CASSVGRGGGTEAFF.

The chain has TRBV19 and TRBJ2-3; no reliable D call. The length of the CDR3 is 16 residues. CDR1 LNHDA and CDR2 SQIVND come from the germline V gene (reference sequence). The V gene lost 5 bases and the J gene lost 1 base, with 16 bases spanning the gap. This CDR3 is CASSPLPRRGTDTQYF. The CDR3 coding sequence is TGTGCCAGTAGTCCCCTCCCTAGACGTGGCACAGATACGCAGTATTTT.

J is TRBJ2-7 and V is TRBV15; 7 nucleotides agree with TRBD2. The CDR3 has 15 amino acids. V shed 0 bases and J 5 bases; nucleotides not matched to a gene: 7. Germline-derived CDR1 and CDR2 are LNHNV and YYDKDF (reference sequence). In DNA, the CDR3 is TGTGCCACCAGCAGAGATCCTAGCGGCGGGGACGAGCAGTACTTC. Its translation: CATSRDPSGGDEQYF.